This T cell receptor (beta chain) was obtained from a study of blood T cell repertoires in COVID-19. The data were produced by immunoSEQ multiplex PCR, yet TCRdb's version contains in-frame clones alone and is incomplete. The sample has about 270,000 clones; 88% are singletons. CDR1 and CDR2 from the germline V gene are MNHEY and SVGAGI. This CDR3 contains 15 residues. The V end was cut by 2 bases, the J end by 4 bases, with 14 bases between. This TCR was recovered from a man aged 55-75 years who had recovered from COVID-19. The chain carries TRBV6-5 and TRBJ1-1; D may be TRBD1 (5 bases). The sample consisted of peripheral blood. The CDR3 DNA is TGTGCCAGCAGTTACGAAGGGGCGGGAAGCACTGAAGCTTTCTTT. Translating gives CASSYEGAGSTEAFF.